This is a list of T cell receptor beta chains from one sample in a study of T cell clones after liver transplantation. Generated by immunoSEQ multiplex PCR, the TCRdb table keeps only in-frame clones and is missing some. The sample has 50,000 or so clones; around 85% are singletons. The sequenced sample was CD8+ T cells from blood, obtained 12 months after liver transplant. The source of these receptors is a human patient who received a liver transplant. Some T cells may be provided by the graft donor. Both conserved end residues are part of each CDR3. D genes are given only for firm matches. Clone size is stated in some rows and not others, as once, few, many or a class when expanded.

V: TRBV7-9; J: TRBJ2-1; size: -; D: TRBD1; DNA: TGTGCCAGCAGCGCCAGGACAGGGGGGAATGAGCAGTTCTTC; CDR3: CASSARTGGNEQFF
V: TRBV28; J: TRBJ2-7; size: -; D: -; DNA: TGTGCCAGCAGTTATTTCTCCTACGAGCAGTACTTC; CDR3: CASSYFSYEQYF
V: TRBV4-1; J: TRBJ1-1; size: once; D: -; DNA: TGCGCCAGCAGGAGTCCGGGACCCGAGGGGAACACTGAAGCTTTCTTT; CDR3: CASRSPGPEGNTEAFF
V: TRBV5-1; J: TRBJ1-1; size: -; D: TRBD1; DNA: TGCGCCAGCAGCTTGCCCCTGACAGGGCGGAACACTGAAGCTTTCTTT; CDR3: CASSLPLTGRNTEAFF
V: TRBV2; J: TRBJ2-1; size: -; D: TRBD1; DNA: TGTGCCAGCAGTGAAGAGGGGCAGGGGGCCTACAATGAGCAGTTCTTC; CDR3: CASSEEGQGAYNEQFF
V: TRBV5-6; J: TRBJ1-5; size: -; D: -; DNA: TGTGCCAGCAGCTTTCGGAATAGCAATCAGCCCCAGCATTTT; CDR3: CASSFRNSNQPQHF
V: TRBV4-1; J: TRBJ2-4; size: -; D: -; DNA: TGCGCCAGCAGCCAAGATTCCCCCGACAGAAAGAGGTACTTC; CDR3: CASSQDSPDRKRYF
V: TRBV11-2; J: TRBJ2-7; size: -; D: TRBD2; DNA: TGTGCCAGCAGTTTATCTAGCGGGAGTATCTACGAGCAGTACTTC; CDR3: CASSLSSGSIYEQYF
V: TRBV19; J: TRBJ2-6; size: once; D: -; DNA: TGTGCCAGTAGTATTTCAGAGTCTGGGGCCAACGTCCTGACTTTC; CDR3: CASSISESGANVLTF
V: TRBV27; J: TRBJ1-2; size: few; D: -; DNA: TGTGCCAGCAGTTTGTTGGGGTCTAACTATGGCTACACCTTC; CDR3: CASSLLGSNYGYTF
V: TRBV28; J: TRBJ2-5; size: -; D: TRBD2; DNA: TGTGCCAGCAATCCCAGACTAGCGGGAGGGGAGACCCAGTACTTC; CDR3: CASNPRLAGGETQYF
V: TRBV7-6; J: TRBJ2-1; size: -; D: -; DNA: TGTGCCAGCAGCCTGGGGAACAATGAGCAGTTCTTC; CDR3: CASSLGNNEQFF
V: TRBV2; J: TRBJ2-1; size: -; D: -; DNA: TGTGCCAGCAGAAGTTTACAGGGCAGCTCCTACAATGAGCAGTTCTTC; CDR3: CASRSLQGSSYNEQFF
V: TRBV27; J: TRBJ2-1; size: -; D: -; DNA: TGTGCCAGCAGTCAACCCGGTGCATGGGCTTACAATGAGCAGTTCTTC; CDR3: CASSQPGAWAYNEQFF
V: TRBV6-6; J: TRBJ2-7; size: -; D: -; DNA: TGTGCCAGCAGTTACTCGGTCAGCGAGCAGTACTTC; CDR3: CASSYSVSEQYF
V: TRBV11-2; J: TRBJ2-1; size: -; D: TRBD2; DNA: TGTGCCAGCTCTCTAACCCCTTTCCTAGCGGGAGGGCCGCCCGAGCAGTTCTTC; CDR3: CASSLTPFLAGGPPEQFF
V: TRBV28; J: TRBJ1-5; size: -; D: -; DNA: TGTGCCAGCAGTTTCAAGAGGGACAATCAGCCCCAGCATTTT; CDR3: CASSFKRDNQPQHF
V: TRBV9; J: TRBJ2-1; size: -; D: TRBD2; DNA: TGTGCCAGCAGCGAAAGCGGGAGCAATGAGCAGTTCTTC; CDR3: CASSESGSNEQFF
V: TRBV19; J: TRBJ2-1; size: -; D: -; DNA: TGTGCCAGTAGTATTCGTGTTTACAATGAGCAGTTCTTC; CDR3: CASSIRVYNEQFF
V: TRBV27; J: TRBJ1-1; size: -; D: TRBD1; DNA: TGTGCCAGCAGTTCTCCGGACAGGTATCCCACTGAAGCTTTCTTT; CDR3: CASSSPDRYPTEAFF
V: TRBV7-6; J: TRBJ2-7; size: -; D: TRBD1; DNA: TGTGCCAGCAGCTTAGGGGACAGCTACGAGCAGTACTTC; CDR3: CASSLGDSYEQYF
V: TRBV30; J: TRBJ1-1; size: few; D: -; DNA: TGTGCCTGGACCCTAGGGGTGAACACTGAAGCTTTCTTT; CDR3: CAWTLGVNTEAFF
V: TRBV6-5; J: TRBJ2-2; size: -; D: -; DNA: TGTGCCAGCAGTGGACTCCTCGCCAACACCGGGGAGCTGTTTTTT; CDR3: CASSGLLANTGELFF
V: TRBV11-2; J: TRBJ2-7; size: -; D: TRBD2; DNA: TGTGCCAGCAGCTTAGAGGCGGGGGGTGAGCAGTACTTC; CDR3: CASSLEAGGEQYF
V: TRBV4-1; J: TRBJ1-2; size: -; D: -; DNA: TGCGCCAGCAGCCAAGGGGTAGGTTTTAACTATGGCTACACCTTC; CDR3: CASSQGVGFNYGYTF
V: TRBV6-5; J: TRBJ2-4; size: -; D: -; DNA: TGTGCCAGCAGTTACTCAGGAGGCATTCAGTACTTC; CDR3: CASSYSGGIQYF
V: TRBV11-2; J: TRBJ2-7; size: -; D: TRBD2; DNA: TGTGCCAGCAGCTTCCTACGGGGGGCCTACGAGCAGTACTTC; CDR3: CASSFLRGAYEQYF
V: TRBV4-2; J: TRBJ2-7; size: -; D: -; DNA: TGTGCCAGCAGCCCGGACAGCAGTCCCTACGAGCAGTACTTC; CDR3: CASSPDSSPYEQYF
V: TRBV14; J: TRBJ1-5; size: few; D: -; DNA: TGTGCCAGCAGCCAAGCAGAGCTCCCGAAGAATAGCAATCAGCCCCAGCATTTT; CDR3: CASSQAELPKNSNQPQHF
V: TRBV5-4; J: TRBJ2-5; size: -; D: TRBD1; DNA: TGTGCCAGCAGCCTGGTCGGGACAGGGGATGAGACCCAGTACTTC; CDR3: CASSLVGTGDETQYF
V: TRBV7-9; J: TRBJ1-4; size: -; D: -; DNA: TGTGCCAGCACCCCGGACAGCCGTAATGAAAAACTGTTTTTT; CDR3: CASTPDSRNEKLFF
V: TRBV2; J: TRBJ2-2; size: once; D: TRBD2; DNA: TGTGCCAGCAGTCCCCCCCCCGCTAGCGGGAGGACCGCCCCCCCCGGGGAGCTGTTTTTT; CDR3: CASSPPPASGRTAPPGELFF
V: TRBV19; J: TRBJ1-5; size: -; D: -; DNA: TGTGCCAGTAATCTAAGGGATAGCAATCAGCCCCAGCATTTT; CDR3: CASNLRDSNQPQHF
V: TRBV7-9; J: TRBJ2-1; size: -; D: -; DNA: TGTGCCAGCAGCCCCCTGAGAAGCGGAAACTACAATGAGCAGTTCTTC; CDR3: CASSPLRSGNYNEQFF
V: TRBV11-2; J: TRBJ2-1; size: few; D: TRBD1; DNA: TGTGCCAGCAGCTCCTTACAGGGGGCGACGGACAATGAGCAGTTCTTC; CDR3: CASSSLQGATDNEQFF
V: TRBV27; J: TRBJ1-5; size: -; D: -; DNA: TGTGCCAGCAGTCTCCAGGGGTCGGGGCAGCCCCAGCATTTT; CDR3: CASSLQGSGQPQHF
V: TRBV7-2; J: TRBJ1-3; size: -; D: -; DNA: TGTGCCAGCAGCTTAAGGTTAGGGATCGGGCCTGGAAACACCATATATTTT; CDR3: CASSLRLGIGPGNTIYF
V: TRBV5-6; J: TRBJ2-7; size: -; D: TRBD1; DNA: TGTGCCAGCAGGTGGACAGGGGCCTACGAGCAGTACTTC; CDR3: CASRWTGAYEQYF
V: TRBV28; J: TRBJ2-1; size: -; D: -; DNA: TGTGCCAGCAGTCCCCAGGGCTCCGACGGAGATGAGCAGTTCTTC; CDR3: CASSPQGSDGDEQFF
V: TRBV11-2; J: TRBJ1-1; size: -; D: -; DNA: TGTGCCAGCAGCGTAATGACAGTAAACACTGAAGCTTTCTTT; CDR3: CASSVMTVNTEAFF
V: TRBV9; J: TRBJ1-3; size: -; D: -; DNA: TGTGCCAGCAGCGTAGGGGTGAGCTCTGGAAACACCATATATTTT; CDR3: CASSVGVSSGNTIYF
V: TRBV15; J: TRBJ1-1; size: -; D: -; DNA: TGTGCCACCAGCAGAGATGGTGCCGGGGGGACTGAAGCTTTCTTT; CDR3: CATSRDGAGGTEAFF
V: TRBV27; J: TRBJ2-2; size: -; D: -; DNA: TGTGCCAGCAGTTTATGGGGTCCCGGGGAGCTGTTTTTT; CDR3: CASSLWGPGELFF
V: TRBV29-1; J: TRBJ1-2; size: -; D: TRBD1; DNA: TGCAGCGTTGAAGCTTATTTACAGGGGGCCGGCTATGGCTACACCTTC; CDR3: CSVEAYLQGAGYGYTF
V: TRBV27; J: TRBJ2-7; size: -; D: -; DNA: TGTGCCAGCAGTTTAGCCGGGTACTCCTACGAGCAGTACTTC; CDR3: CASSLAGYSYEQYF
V: TRBV28; J: TRBJ2-3; size: -; D: -; DNA: TGTGCCACCACCACAGCCTTGGAGGGGACAGATACGCAGTATTTT; CDR3: CATTTALEGTDTQYF
V: TRBV27; J: TRBJ1-2; size: medium-sized; D: TRBD1; DNA: TGTGCCAGCAGTCAGATCCGGGACAGCCCCTACACCTTC; CDR3: CASSQIRDSPYTF
V: TRBV9; J: TRBJ2-7; size: -; D: -; DNA: TGTGCCAGCGCCCCGGGAGAGTCCTACGAGCAGTACTTC; CDR3: CASAPGESYEQYF
V: TRBV28; J: TRBJ2-7; size: -; D: -; DNA: TGTGCCAGCAGTTGGGAGGAAGGCTACGAGCAGTACTTC; CDR3: CASSWEEGYEQYF
V: TRBV27; J: TRBJ1-1; size: -; D: -; DNA: TGTGCCAGCAGTTTAGCAGGGATAGCCACTGAAGCTTTCTTT; CDR3: CASSLAGIATEAFF
V: TRBV6-1; J: TRBJ2-7; size: once; D: TRBD1; DNA: TGTGCCAGCAGTGAGGACAGGTACTTCTACGAGCAGTACTTC; CDR3: CASSEDRYFYEQYF